Shown below are 16 T cell receptor beta chains from a single sample sequenced in a study of T cells expressing NK-cell markers. One entry per CDR3 protein, without DNA, is what TCRdb gives after re-calling the 5' RACE reads. The data include over 120,000 distinct CDR3 sequences; the top ten clones carry 10% to 15%. The specimen was blood T cells: a sorted CD56 or NKG2C T cell subset, CD4+ or CD8+ T cells, or bulk PBMC T cells (not recorded which). The receptors shown here come from a man between 18 and 29 years old in good health.

The V call is TRBV14, the J call TRBJ2-7. CDR3 size: 15 residues. Germline loops: CDR1 SGHDN, CDR2 FVKESK. The CDR3 region is CASSQDTTGPYEQYF.

This CDR3 reads CASSFGHQNEQFF. The chain is built from TRBV28 and TRBJ2-1; without DNA, the TCRdb call of TRBD1 cannot be checked. The CDR3 length is 13 residues. Germline values: CDR1 MDHEN, CDR2 SYDVKM.

The chain carries TRBV29-1 and TRBJ1-5; as DNA is missing, the TRBD1 call by TCRdb cannot be tested. Looked up from germline, CDR1 is SQVTM and CDR2 is ANQGSEA. The CDR3 is 12 amino acids. The CDR3 protein is CSVVGTGKAQHF.

The chain uses TRBV29-1 and TRBJ2-3; the D call from TCRdb, TRBD2, cannot be confirmed without DNA. The germline gives CDR1 SQVTM, CDR2 ANQGSEA. The CDR3 sequence is 18 residues long. The chain's CDR3 is CSVEGLAGGPFSTDTQYF.

This chain connects TRBV6-2 or TRBV6-3 to TRBJ2-5; without DNA, the TCRdb call of TRBD1 cannot be checked. From germline, CDR1 is MNHEY and CDR2 SVGEGT. The CDR3 covers 15 residues. This chain's CDR3 is CASSYMRDALETQYF.

This sequence joins TRBV12-5 and TRBJ2-2; TCRdb calls TRBD1, which cannot be checked without DNA. The CDR3 contains 15 residues. Germline CDR1 and CDR2: LGHNT and FRNRAP. This chain's CDR3 is CASGLVRSVPGELFF.

This chain uses TRBV12-3 or TRBV12-4 with TRBJ2-5; the TCRdb D gene call, TRBD1, has no DNA to confirm it. This CDR3 is built from 15 residues. The CDR3 sequence is CASAPQQGGEETQYF.

V gene TRBV7-3 combines with J gene TRBJ2-3; without DNA, the TCRdb call of TRBD2 cannot be checked. From germline, CDR1 is SGHTA and CDR2 FQGTGA. The CDR3 runs 18 residues. CDR3 residues: CASSSTGLAGGDTDTQYF. The whole variable domain, filled in from reference TRBV7-3 and TRBJ2-3, reads GAGVSQTPSNKVTEKGKYVELRCDPISGHTALYWYRQSLGQGPEFLIYFQGTGAADDSGLPNDRFFAVRPEGSVSTLKIQRTERGDSAVYLCASSSTGLAGGDTDTQYFGPGTRLTVL.

CDR3 in amino acids: CASSPWSAAPGLAGNEQFF. The genes are TRBV11-2 and TRBJ2-1; TCRdb outputs TRBD2, but without DNA this stays unchecked. The CDR3 contains 19 residues. Germline CDR1 SGHAT, CDR2 FQNNGV.

This chain uses TRBV6-5 with TRBJ1-4. From germline, CDR1 is MNHEY and CDR2 SVGAGI. The CDR3 has 13 amino acids. The CDR3 sequence: CASSYSRSAKLFF.

The chain is built from TRBV4-1 and TRBJ2-1; TCRdb gives TRBD1 as the D gene, but with no DNA this cannot be confirmed. Looked up from germline, CDR1 is MGHRA and CDR2 is YSYEKL. The CDR3 covers 17 residues. CDR3 region: CASSLYPGPDLSSEQFF.

The chain links TRBV4-1 to TRBJ2-1; TCRdb outputs TRBD2, but without DNA this stays unchecked. The CDR3 has 12 amino acids. The germline gives CDR1 MGHRA, CDR2 YSYEKL. CDR3 protein: CASSQGTNEQFF.

The CDR3: CASSQGQGLAGVTGELFF. The rearrangement links TRBV14 to TRBJ2-2; no DNA is available, so the TRBD2 call from TCRdb remains unchecked. The CDR3 runs 18 residues. Germline CDR1 is SGHDN and CDR2 is FVKESK. The whole variable domain, filled in from reference TRBV14 and TRBJ2-2, reads EAGVTQFPSHSVIEKGQTVTLRCDPISGHDNLYWYRRVMGKEIKFLLHFVKESKQDESGMPNNRFLAERTGGTYSTLKVQPAELEDSGVYFCASSQGQGLAGVTGELFFGEGSRLTVL.

The V call is TRBV2, the J call TRBJ2-7; TCRdb calls TRBD2, which cannot be checked without DNA. The length of the CDR3 is 11 residues. CDR1 is SNHLY, CDR2 FYNNEI, per germline. CDR3: CARGGGGEQYF.

The V and J genes are TRBV27 and TRBJ1-4. CDR1 MNHEY and CDR2 SMNVEV come from the germline V gene (reference sequence). This CDR3 has 13 residues. CDR3 amino acids: CASTTGIGEKLFF.

The CDR3 sequence: CATTPGPSGGELFF. The genes are TRBV24-1 and TRBJ2-2; TCRdb reports TRBD1, a call that lacks DNA to check it against. CDR1 and CDR2 from the germline V gene are KGHDR and SFDVKD. The CDR3 covers 14 residues.